A single sample gave rise to the 20 T cell receptor beta chains below, sequenced in a study of T cell changes during pregnancy in multiple sclerosis. TCRdb keeps only in-frame clones here, not all; method: immunoSEQ multiplex PCR. The data contain 50,000 or so clones, around 93% of them singletons. The starting material was CD8+ T cells from peripheral blood mononuclear cells, obtained after pregnancy. These receptors came from a female donor with multiple sclerosis, enrolled in a pregnancy study.

The V call is TRBV6-5, the J call TRBJ1-5; 10 bases are a match to TRBD1. The germline gives CDR1 MNHEY, CDR2 SVGAGI. Germline trimming cut 4 bases from V and 7 bases from J; bases unmatched to any gene: 4. The CDR3 spans 14 residues. The CDR3 DNA is TGTGCCAGCAGTTTGGGACAGGGGAGCCAGCCCCAGCATTTT. This translates into CASSLGQGSQPQHF.

The chain links TRBV27 to TRBJ1-1; possible D gene TRBD1, 5 bases. With 2 bases removed from V and 5 bases from J, the gap between germline ends came to 12 bases. CDR3 size: 14 residues. Germline loops: CDR1 MNHEY, CDR2 SMNVEV (reference sequence). Here the CDR3 reads CASSLMAGRTEAFF. CDR3 sequence (DNA): TGTGCCAGCAGTTTAATGGCAGGGAGGACTGAAGCTTTCTTT.

This chain links TRBV7-9 with TRBJ2-5; TRBD2 might be the D (5 bases). Germline-derived CDR1 and CDR2 are SEHNR and FQNEAQ (reference sequence). V was shortened by 5 bases and J by 5 bases, with 15 bases between the two germline ends. The CDR3 extends over 14 amino acids. CDR3 DNA: TGTGCCAGCAGCCCCCGGGATTGGAGGGAGACCCAGTACTTC. Its protein is CASSPRDWRETQYF.

The chain employs TRBV2 and TRBJ2-5, with TRBD2 as a possible D gene (6 bases). The CDR3 runs 14 residues. From germline, CDR1 is SNHLY and CDR2 FYNNEI. The V and J ends lost 6 bases and 4 bases respectively, with 15 bases between them. The CDR3: CASSEWRGGETQYF. The CDR3 DNA reads as TGTGCCAGCAGCGAATGGCGGGGAGGAGAGACCCAGTACTTC.

The V gene is TRBV27, the J gene TRBJ2-7, with TRBD1 matching 9 bases. Germline loops: CDR1 MNHEY, CDR2 SMNVEV (reference sequence). This CDR3 spans 14 amino acids. V was pared by 2 bases and J by 4 bases, with 3 bases of the junction left unmatched. The CDR3 spells CASSLRDRVYEQYF. Here the CDR3 DNA reads TGTGCCAGCAGTTTAAGGGACAGGGTATACGAGCAGTACTTC.

V is TRBV30 and J is TRBJ1-1; D perhaps matches TRBD1 (6 bases). The CDR3 contains 14 residues. In germline, CDR1 is GTSNPN, CDR2 SVGIG (reference sequence). Trimming removed 0 bases from V and 4 bases from J, with 12 bases in between. The CDR3: CAWSVGQGITEAFF. CDR3 nucleotides: TGTGCCTGGAGTGTGGGTCAGGGGATCACTGAAGCTTTCTTT.

V and J are TRBV2 and TRBJ2-7; D perhaps matches TRBD1 (6 bases). V was trimmed by 4 bases and J by 1 base, leaving 17 bases between them. This CDR3 is built from 16 residues. Per the germline V gene, CDR1 is SNHLY and CDR2 is FYNNEI. CDR3: CASSVFSGVTSYEQYF. In nucleotides, the CDR3 is TGTGCCAGCAGTGTCTTTTCAGGGGTCACGTCCTACGAGCAGTACTTC. Looking up the rest from reference TRBV2 and TRBJ2-7 gives the full variable domain: EPEVTQTPSHQVTQMGQEVILRCVPISNHLYFYWYRQILGQKVEFLVSFYNNEISEKSEIFDDQFSVERPDGSNFTLKIRSTKLEDSAMYFCASSVFSGVTSYEQYFGPGTRLTVT.

This clone was detected only once. CDR3 in amino acids: CGSGLEGNEQFF. DNA of the CDR3: TGTGGAAGCGGACTAGAGGGGAATGAGCAGTTCTTC. V gene TRBV7-9 combines with J gene TRBJ2-1, with TRBD2 identical over 7 bases. The CDR3 has 12 residues. Per the germline V gene, CDR1 is SEHNR and CDR2 is FQNEAQ (reference sequence).

The chain is built from TRBV6-1 and TRBJ2-1; tentatively, D is TRBD2 (5 bases). The germline CDR1 and CDR2 sequences are MNHNS and SASEGT. The CDR3 runs 16 residues. Deletions cut 0 bases from V and 2 bases from J, with 11 bases between. CDR3 sequence (DNA): TGTGCCAGCAGTGAAGCAAGCGGCCTCCCCTACAATGAGCAGTTCTTC. Translation: CASSEASGLPYNEQFF.

The genes are TRBV2 and TRBJ2-3; 11 positions match TRBD2. With V trimmed by 7 bases and J by 0 bases, 9 bases remained unmatched. The germline V gene has CDR1 SNHLY and CDR2 FYNNEI. CDR3 length equals 17 residues. The CDR3 protein is CASKTSGGRYSTDTQYF. The CDR3, as DNA: TGTGCCAGCAAAACTAGCGGGGGCCGCTACAGCACAGATACGCAGTATTTT.

V gene TRBV19 combines with J gene TRBJ2-3; D possibly corresponds to TRBD1 (5 bases). Germline CDR1 is LNHDA and CDR2 is SQIVND (reference sequence). Trimming removed 3 bases from V and 2 bases from J, with 9 bases in between. The CDR3 is 14 residues long. The CDR3 sequence is CASSMETVTDTQYF. CDR3 sequence (DNA): TGTGCCAGTAGTATGGAGACAGTCACAGATACGCAGTATTTT.

CDR3 amino acids: CASQDRSYNSPLHF. DNA for the CDR3: TGTGCCAGCCAGGACAGATCCTATAATTCACCCCTCCACTTT. The chain is built from TRBV2 and TRBJ1-6, with D perhaps TRBD1 (6 bases). Germline V gene data show CDR1 as SNHLY and CDR2 as FYNNEI. Deletions cut 8 bases from V and 1 base from J, with 9 bases between. The CDR3 is 14 residues long.

This clone was seen a handful of times. The rearrangement links TRBV6-4 to TRBJ2-3; D is ambiguous. The CDR3 is 15 amino acids. Between the trimmed V and J ends, which lost 8 bases and 0 bases, there was a span of 15 bases. The germline CDR1 and CDR2 sequences are MRHNA and SNTAGT. The CDR3 loop reads CASAQRDGSTDTQYF. As DNA, the CDR3 is TGTGCCAGCGCCCAGCGTGACGGTAGCACAGATACGCAGTATTTT.

V and J are TRBV9 and TRBJ2-7; the match to TRBD1 covers 9 bases. The CDR3 is 13 residues long. CDR1 and CDR2 (germline): SGDLS, YYNGEE. As DNA, the CDR3 is TGTGCTAGTGGACAGGGGTTGCCCTACGAGCAGTACTTC. It codes for CASGQGLPYEQYF.

This chain joins TRBV16 and TRBJ1-5; D may be TRBD1 (6 bases). CDR1 and CDR2 (germline): KGHSY, FQNENV. Trimming left V 2 bases short and J 4 bases short, with 15 bases between. This CDR3 region has 16 residues. The CDR3 DNA reads TGTGCCAGCAGCCAAGCTGGGGGGGCGAGGAATCAGCCCCAGCATTTT. Translation gives CASSQAGGARNQPQHF.

The CDR3 DNA follows: TGTGCCAGCAGTTCAGAATTGACAGGCCGGCCTGAAGCTTTCTTT. As protein: CASSSELTGRPEAFF. The chain links TRBV27 to TRBJ1-1; perhaps TRBD1 as D (6 bases). The CDR3 has 15 residues. V lost 4 bases to trimming and J lost 6 bases, with 18 bases between them. Germline V gene lookup returns CDR1 MNHEY and CDR2 SMNVEV (reference sequence).

Worth noting for this clone: Other DNA sequences within the sample encode an identical CDR3. The V gene is TRBV19, the J gene TRBJ1-4; TRBD1 is a possible D gene (6 bases). Per germline, CDR1 LNHDA and CDR2 SQIVND (reference sequence). Trimming left V 5 bases short and J 2 bases short, with 9 bases between. This CDR3 region has 14 residues. Here the CDR3 reads CASSPGQTNEKLFF. CDR3 bases: TGTGCCAGTAGTCCCGGACAGACTAATGAAAAACTGTTTTTT. Looking up the rest from reference TRBV19 and TRBJ1-4 gives the full variable domain: DGGITQSPKYLFRKEGQNVTLSCEQNLNHDAMYWYRQDPGQGLRLIYYSQIVNDFQKGDIAEGYSVSREKKESFPLTVTSAQKNPTAFYLCASSPGQTNEKLFFGSGTQLSVL.

The CDR3 protein is CASSQGFYGIRYEQYF. The DNA for the CDR3 is TGTGCCAGCAGCCAAGGATTTTACGGGATTAGGTACGAGCAGTACTTC. The chain combines TRBV14 with TRBJ2-7; tentative D call: TRBD2 (5 bases). V shed 1 base and J shed 4 bases, with 17 bases lying between them. This CDR3 comprises 16 residues. Germline-derived CDR1 and CDR2 are SGHDN and FVKESK. Drawing the rest from reference TRBV14 and TRBJ2-7, the complete variable domain is EAGVTQFPSHSVIEKGQTVTLRCDPISGHDNLYWYRRVMGKEIKFLLHFVKESKQDESGMPNNRFLAERTGGTYSTLKVQPAELEDSGVYFCASSQGFYGIRYEQYFGPGTRLTVT.

This rearrangement joins TRBV7-9 to TRBJ2-7, with TRBD1 matching 7 bases. The CDR3 loop spans 16 amino acids. Per the germline V gene, CDR1 is SEHNR and CDR2 is FQNEAQ (reference sequence). Germline trimming cut 5 bases from V and 3 bases from J; bases unmatched to any gene: 13. CDR3 in DNA: TGTGCCAGCAGCCCCGGTAGGGGACAGACCTACTACGAGCAGTACTTC. Protein sequence: CASSPGRGQTYYEQYF.

This rearrangement joins TRBV5-1 to TRBJ2-2; possible D gene TRBD2, 5 bases. This CDR3 contains 16 residues. Germline CDR1 and CDR2: SGHRS and YFSETQ. The V end lost 1 base, the J end lost 0 bases, and 10 bases lay between the germline ends. Here the CDR3 DNA reads TGCGCCAGCAGCTTGATATGGGAGTCGAACACCGGGGAGCTGTTTTTT. It translates to CASSLIWESNTGELFF.